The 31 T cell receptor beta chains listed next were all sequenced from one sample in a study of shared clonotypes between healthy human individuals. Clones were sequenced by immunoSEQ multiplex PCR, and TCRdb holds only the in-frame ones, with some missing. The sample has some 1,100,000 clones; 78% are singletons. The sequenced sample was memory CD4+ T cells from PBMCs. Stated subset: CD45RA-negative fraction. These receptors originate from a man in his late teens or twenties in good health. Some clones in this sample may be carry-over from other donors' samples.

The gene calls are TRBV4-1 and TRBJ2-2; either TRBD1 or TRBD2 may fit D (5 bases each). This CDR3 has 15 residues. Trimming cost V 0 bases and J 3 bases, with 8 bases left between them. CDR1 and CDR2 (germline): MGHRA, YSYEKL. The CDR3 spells CASSQEGTYTGELFF. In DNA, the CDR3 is TGCGCCAGCAGCCAAGAGGGGACCTACACCGGGGAGCTGTTTTTT.

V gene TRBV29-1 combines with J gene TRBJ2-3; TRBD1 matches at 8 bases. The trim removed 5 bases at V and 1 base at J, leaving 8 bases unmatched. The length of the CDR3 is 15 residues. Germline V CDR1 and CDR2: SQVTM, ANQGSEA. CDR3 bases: TGCAGCGTTCTCTTCGGACAGGGACGCACAGATACGCAGTATTTT. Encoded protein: CSVLFGQGRTDTQYF.

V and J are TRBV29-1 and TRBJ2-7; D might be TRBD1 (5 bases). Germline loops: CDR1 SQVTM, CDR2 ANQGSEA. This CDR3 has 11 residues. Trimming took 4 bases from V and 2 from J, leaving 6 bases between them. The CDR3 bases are TGCAGCGTTGCAGGGACCTACGAGCAGTACTTC. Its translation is CSVAGTYEQYF.

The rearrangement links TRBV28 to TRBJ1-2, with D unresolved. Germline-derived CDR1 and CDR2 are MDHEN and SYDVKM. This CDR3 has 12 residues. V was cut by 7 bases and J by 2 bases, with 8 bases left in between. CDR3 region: CASTRRNYGYTF. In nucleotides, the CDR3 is TGTGCCAGCACCCGTAGAAACTATGGCTACACCTTC.

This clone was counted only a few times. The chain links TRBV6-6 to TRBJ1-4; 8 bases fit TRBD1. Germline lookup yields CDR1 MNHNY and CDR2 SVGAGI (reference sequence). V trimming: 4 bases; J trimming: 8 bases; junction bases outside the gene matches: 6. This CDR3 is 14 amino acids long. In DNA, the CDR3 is TGTGCCAGCAGTTGGGGACAGGTGGGGGAAAAACTGTTTTTT. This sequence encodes CASSWGQVGEKLFF.

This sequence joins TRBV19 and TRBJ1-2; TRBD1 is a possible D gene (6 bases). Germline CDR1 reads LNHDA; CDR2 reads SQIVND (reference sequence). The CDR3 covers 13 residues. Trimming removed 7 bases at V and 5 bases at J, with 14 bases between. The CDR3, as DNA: TGTGCCAGTACCCCCGACAGGAATTATGGCTACACCTTC. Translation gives CASTPDRNYGYTF.

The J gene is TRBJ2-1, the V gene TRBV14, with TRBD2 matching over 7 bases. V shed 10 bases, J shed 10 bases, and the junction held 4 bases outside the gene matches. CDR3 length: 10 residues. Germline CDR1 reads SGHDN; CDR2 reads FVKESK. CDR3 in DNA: TGTGCCACTTCGCGGGGGGAGCAGTTCTTC. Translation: CATSRGEQFF. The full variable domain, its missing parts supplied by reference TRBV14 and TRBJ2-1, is EAGVTQFPSHSVIEKGQTVTLRCDPISGHDNLYWYRRVMGKEIKFLLHFVKESKQDESGMPNNRFLAERTGGTYSTLKVQPAELEDSGVYFCATSRGEQFFGPGTRLTVL.

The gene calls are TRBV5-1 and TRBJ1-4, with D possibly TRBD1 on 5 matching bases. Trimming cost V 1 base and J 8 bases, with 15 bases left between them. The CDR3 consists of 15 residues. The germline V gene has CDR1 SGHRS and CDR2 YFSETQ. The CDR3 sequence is CASSLNGLTEEKLFF. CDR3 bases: TGCGCCAGCAGCTTGAACGGACTGACAGAGGAAAAACTGTTTTTT.

Here the CDR3 reads CASSPRDNYNEQFF. The DNA of the CDR3 is TGTGCCAGCAGCCCACGGGACAACTACAATGAGCAGTTCTTC. The V gene is TRBV11-2, the J gene TRBJ2-1; tentatively, D is TRBD1 (6 bases). Germline V gene sequence: CDR1 SGHAT, CDR2 FQNNGV. The V gene lost 5 bases and the J gene lost 3 bases, with 11 bases spanning the gap. CDR3 length: 14 residues.

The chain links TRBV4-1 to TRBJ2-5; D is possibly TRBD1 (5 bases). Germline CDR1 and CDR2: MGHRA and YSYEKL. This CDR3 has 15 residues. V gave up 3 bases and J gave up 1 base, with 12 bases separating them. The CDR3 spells CASSQSQVFQETQYF. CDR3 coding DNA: TGCGCCAGCAGCCAGTCACAGGTCTTCCAAGAGACCCAGTACTTC.

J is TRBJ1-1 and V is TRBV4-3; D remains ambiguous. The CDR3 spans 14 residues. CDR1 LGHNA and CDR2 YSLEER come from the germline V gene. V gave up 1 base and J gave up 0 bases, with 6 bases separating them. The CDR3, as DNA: TGCGCCAGCAGCCAAGTAGGACTGAACACTGAAGCTTTCTTT. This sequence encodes CASSQVGLNTEAFF.

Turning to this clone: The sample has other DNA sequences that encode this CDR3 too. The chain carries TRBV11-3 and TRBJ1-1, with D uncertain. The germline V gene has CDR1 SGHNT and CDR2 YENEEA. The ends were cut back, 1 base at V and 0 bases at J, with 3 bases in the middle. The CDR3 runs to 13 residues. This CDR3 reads CASSLGLNTEAFF. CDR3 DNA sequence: TGTGCCAGCAGCTTAGGTCTGAACACTGAAGCTTTCTTT.

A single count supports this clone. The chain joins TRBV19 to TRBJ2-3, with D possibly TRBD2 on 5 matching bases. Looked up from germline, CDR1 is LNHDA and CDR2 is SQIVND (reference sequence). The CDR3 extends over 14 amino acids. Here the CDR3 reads CASAWTESTDTQYF. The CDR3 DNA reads TGTGCGTCCGCCTGGACTGAGAGCACAGATACGCAGTATTTT. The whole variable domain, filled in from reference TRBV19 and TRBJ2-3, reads DGGITQSPKYLFRKEGQNVTLSCEQNLNHDAMYWYRQDPGQGLRLIYYSQIVNDFQKGDIAEGYSVSREKKESFPLTVTSAQKNPTAFYLCASAWTESTDTQYFGPGTRLTVL.

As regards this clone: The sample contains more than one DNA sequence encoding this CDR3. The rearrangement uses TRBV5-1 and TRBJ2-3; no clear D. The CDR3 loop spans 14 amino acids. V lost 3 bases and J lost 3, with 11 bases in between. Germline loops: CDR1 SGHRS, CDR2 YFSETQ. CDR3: CASSSGLVTDTQYF. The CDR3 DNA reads TGCGCCAGCAGCTCGGGTCTGGTAACAGATACGCAGTATTTT.

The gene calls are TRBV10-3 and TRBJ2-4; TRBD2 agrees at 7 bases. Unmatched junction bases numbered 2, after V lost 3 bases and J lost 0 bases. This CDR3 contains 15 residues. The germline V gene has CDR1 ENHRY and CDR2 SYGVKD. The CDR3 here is CAISDGGRAKNIQYF. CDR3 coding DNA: TGTGCCATCAGTGACGGCGGGAGAGCCAAAAACATTCAGTACTTC.

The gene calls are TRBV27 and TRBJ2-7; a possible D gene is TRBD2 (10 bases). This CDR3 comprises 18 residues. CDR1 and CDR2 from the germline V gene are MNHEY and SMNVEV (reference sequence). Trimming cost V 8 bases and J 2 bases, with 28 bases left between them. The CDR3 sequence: CASGGQGSSGTSAYEQYF. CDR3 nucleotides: TGTGCCAGCGGGGGACAGGGAAGTTCCGGGACTAGCGCCTACGAGCAGTACTTC.

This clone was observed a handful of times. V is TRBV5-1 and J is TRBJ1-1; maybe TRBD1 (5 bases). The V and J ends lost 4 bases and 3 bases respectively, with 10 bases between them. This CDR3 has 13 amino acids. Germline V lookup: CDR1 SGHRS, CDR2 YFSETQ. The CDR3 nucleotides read TGCGCCAGCAGCCGATCGACAGACACTGAAGCTTTCTTT. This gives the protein CASSRSTDTEAFF.

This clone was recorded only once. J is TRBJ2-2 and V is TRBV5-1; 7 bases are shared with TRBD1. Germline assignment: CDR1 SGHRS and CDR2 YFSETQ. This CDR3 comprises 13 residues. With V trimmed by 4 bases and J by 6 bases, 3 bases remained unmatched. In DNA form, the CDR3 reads TGCGCCAGCAGCCCCCAGGGGGCCGGGGAGCTGTTTTTT. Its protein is CASSPQGAGELFF. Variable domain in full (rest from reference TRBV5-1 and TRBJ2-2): KAGVTQTPRYLIKTRGQQVTLSCSPISGHRSVSWYQQTPGQGLQFLFEYFSETQRNKGNFPGRFSGRQFSNSRSEMNVSTLELGDSALYLCASSPQGAGELFFGEGSRLTVL.

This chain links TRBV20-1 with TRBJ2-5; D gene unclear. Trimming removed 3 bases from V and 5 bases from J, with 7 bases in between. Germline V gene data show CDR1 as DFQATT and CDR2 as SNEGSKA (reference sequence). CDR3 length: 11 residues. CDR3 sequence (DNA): TGCAGTGCTAGGAGGCGTGAGACCCAGTACTTC. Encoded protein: CSARRRETQYF.

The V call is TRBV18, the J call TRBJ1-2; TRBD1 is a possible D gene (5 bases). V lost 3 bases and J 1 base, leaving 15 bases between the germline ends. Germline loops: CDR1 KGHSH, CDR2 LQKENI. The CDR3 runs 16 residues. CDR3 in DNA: TGTGCCAGCTCACCCAGCCCAGGGACGAGTAACTATGGCTACACCTTC. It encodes CASSPSPGTSNYGYTF.

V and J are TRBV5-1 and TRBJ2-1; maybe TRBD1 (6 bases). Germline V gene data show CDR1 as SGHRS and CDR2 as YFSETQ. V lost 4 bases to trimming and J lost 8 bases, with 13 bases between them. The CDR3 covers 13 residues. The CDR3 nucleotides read TGCGCCAGCAGCCCCAACAGGGCGGATGAGCAGTTCTTC. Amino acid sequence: CASSPNRADEQFF.

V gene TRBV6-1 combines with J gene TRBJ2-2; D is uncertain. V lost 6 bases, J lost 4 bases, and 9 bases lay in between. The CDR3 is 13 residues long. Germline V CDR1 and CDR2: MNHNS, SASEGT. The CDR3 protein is CASRGQTTGELFF. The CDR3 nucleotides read TGTGCCAGCAGAGGTCAAACCACCGGGGAGCTGTTTTTT.

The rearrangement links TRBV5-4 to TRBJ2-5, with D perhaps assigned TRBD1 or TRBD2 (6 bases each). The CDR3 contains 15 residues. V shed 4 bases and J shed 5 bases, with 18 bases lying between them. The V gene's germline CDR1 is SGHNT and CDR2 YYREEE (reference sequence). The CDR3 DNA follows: TGTGCCAGCAGCGTGGGGGGCTCAGTGACTGAGACCCAGTACTTC. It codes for CASSVGGSVTETQYF.

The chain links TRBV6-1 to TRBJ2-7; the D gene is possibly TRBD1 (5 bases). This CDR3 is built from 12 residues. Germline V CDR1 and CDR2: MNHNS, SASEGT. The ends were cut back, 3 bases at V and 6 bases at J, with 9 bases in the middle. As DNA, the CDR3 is TGTGCCAGCAGTGACAGGGTAGTCGAGCAGTACTTC. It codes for CASSDRVVEQYF.

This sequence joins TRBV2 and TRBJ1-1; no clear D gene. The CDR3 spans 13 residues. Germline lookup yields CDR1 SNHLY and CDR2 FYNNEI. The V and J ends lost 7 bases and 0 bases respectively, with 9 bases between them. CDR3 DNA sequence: TGTGCCAGCATGCCAGTATTGAACACTGAAGCTTTCTTT. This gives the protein CASMPVLNTEAFF.

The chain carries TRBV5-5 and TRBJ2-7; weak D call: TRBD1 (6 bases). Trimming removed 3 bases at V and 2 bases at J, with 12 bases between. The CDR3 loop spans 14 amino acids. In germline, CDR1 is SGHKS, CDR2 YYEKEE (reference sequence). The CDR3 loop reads CASSSGPGAYEQYF. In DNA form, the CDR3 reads TGTGCCAGCAGCTCAGGGCCAGGGGCCTACGAGCAGTACTTC.

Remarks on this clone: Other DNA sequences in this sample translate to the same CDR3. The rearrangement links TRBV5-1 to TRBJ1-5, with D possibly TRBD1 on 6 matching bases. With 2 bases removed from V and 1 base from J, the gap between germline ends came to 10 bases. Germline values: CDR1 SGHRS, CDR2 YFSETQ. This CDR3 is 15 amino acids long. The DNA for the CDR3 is TGCGCCAGCAGCTTTTCAGGGGCCAGCAATCAGCCCCAGCATTTT. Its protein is CASSFSGASNQPQHF.

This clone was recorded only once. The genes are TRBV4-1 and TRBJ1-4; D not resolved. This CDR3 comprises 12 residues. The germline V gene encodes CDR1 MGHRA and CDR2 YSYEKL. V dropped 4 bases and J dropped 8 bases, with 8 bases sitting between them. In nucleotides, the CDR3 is TGCGCCAGCAGCCGAGCCCGAGAAAAACTGTTTTTT. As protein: CASSRAREKLFF.

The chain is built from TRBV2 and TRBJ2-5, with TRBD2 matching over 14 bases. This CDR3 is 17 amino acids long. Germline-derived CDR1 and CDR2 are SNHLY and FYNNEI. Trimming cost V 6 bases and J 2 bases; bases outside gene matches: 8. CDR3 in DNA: TGTGCCAGCAGCGAACCGGGACTAGCGGGGGCTCAAGAGACCCAGTACTTC. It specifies CASSEPGLAGAQETQYF.

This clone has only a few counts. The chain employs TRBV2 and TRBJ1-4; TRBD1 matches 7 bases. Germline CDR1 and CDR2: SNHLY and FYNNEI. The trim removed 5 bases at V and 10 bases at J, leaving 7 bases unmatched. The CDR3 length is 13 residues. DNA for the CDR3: TGTGCCAGCAGTCAGGGGGGACGCGGAAAACTGTTTTTT. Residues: CASSQGGRGKLFF.

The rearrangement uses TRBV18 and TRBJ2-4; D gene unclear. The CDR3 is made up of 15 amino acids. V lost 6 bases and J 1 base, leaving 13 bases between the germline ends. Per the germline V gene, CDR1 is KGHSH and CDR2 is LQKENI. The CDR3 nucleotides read TGTGCCAGCTCCCCCGAGGCTGGGGCCAAAAACATTCAGTACTTC. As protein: CASSPEAGAKNIQYF.